The 2 T cell receptor beta chains listed next were all sequenced from one sample in a study of T cell responses to AZD1222 COVID-19 vaccine. Sequencing used immunoSEQ multiplex PCR; TCRdb keeps in-frame clones, though not all of them. This table holds 150,000 to 200,000 clones, 90% found once. This material consisted of peripheral blood, taken on day 0 of AZD1222 vaccination. The receptors come from an adult in good health.

This chain uses TRBV4-3 with TRBJ1-2, with 8 bases matching TRBD1. The germline V gene has CDR1 LGHNA and CDR2 YSLEER. The CDR3 loop spans 14 amino acids. J lost 8 bases, V lost 4 bases, and 9 bases had no gene match. The CDR3 is CASSPGQAARGYTF. CDR3 nucleotide sequence: TGCGCCAGCAGCCCGGGACAGGCGGCTAGGGGCTACACCTTC.

The chain couples TRBV27 to TRBJ2-3; TRBD1 aligns across 7 bases. The CDR3 extends over 16 amino acids. The J segment lost 4 bases and the V segment lost 5 bases, leaving 12 bases of the junction unmatched. Germline V gene data show CDR1 as MNHEY and CDR2 as SMNVEV (reference sequence). The CDR3 sequence: CASSLLRDRSADTQYF. CDR3 nucleotides: TGTGCCAGCAGTCTCCTCCGGGACAGAAGCGCAGATACGCAGTATTTT.